The rows below give T cell receptor beta chains drawn from one sample of a study of blood T cell repertoires in COVID-19. TCRdb's table, derived via immunoSEQ multiplex PCR, lists solely in-frame clones and lacks some. Seen here are roughly 230,000 clones, 70% to 90% observed once, and the top ten hold around 0.98%. Sequences were obtained from peripheral blood. The receptor set was obtained from a man aged 35-49 years with acute or convalescent COVID-19. Both conserved end residues are part of each CDR3. The D gene is left open where the match is weak. Expanded clones are given a class, and other clones once, few, many or no size at all.

V gene	D gene	clone size	J gene	CDR3 DNA	CDR3 protein
TRBV5-4	TRBD1	NA	TRBJ1-6	TGTGCCAGCAGCTACCGAGACAGGGGGGGGGCCTATAATTCACCCCTCCACTTT	CASSYRDRGGAYNSPLHF
TRBV27	TRBD1	few	TRBJ2-7	TGTGCCAGCAGAATAGACAGGGCTGCCCACCGCGAGCAGTACTTC	CASRIDRAAHREQYF
TRBV3-1/TRBV3-2	TRBD1	NA	TRBJ1-2	TGTGCCAGCAGCCAAGCGCAAGACAGGGGGAACTATGGCTACACCTTC	CASSQAQDRGNYGYTF
TRBV6-6	TRBD1	NA	TRBJ1-1	TGTGCCAGCAGTTACTCGGGGACAGGGGCTGAAGCTTTCTTT	CASSYSGTGAEAFF
TRBV24-1	NA	NA	TRBJ1-5	TGTGCCACCAGTGAGGCAGGCCCCAATCAGCCCCAGCATTTT	CATSEAGPNQPQHF
TRBV7-3	TRBD2	NA	TRBJ2-7	TGTGCCAGCAGCCCGGCGGGGGGCTACGAGCAGTACTTC	CASSPAGGYEQYF
TRBV2	NA	NA	TRBJ1-6	TGTGCCAGCAGTGAACAGGGGTTGGTTTCACCCCTCCACTTT	CASSEQGLVSPLHF
TRBV5-4	NA	NA	TRBJ1-2	TGTGCCAGCAGGGGCGATAAGGCCTATGGCTACACCTTC	CASRGDKAYGYTF
TRBV4-3	TRBD2	NA	TRBJ2-7	TGCGCCAGCAGCCAAGGACTAGCGGGGGGTTACTACGAGCAGTACTTC	CASSQGLAGGYYEQYF
TRBV6-5	TRBD1	NA	TRBJ1-2	TGTGCCAGCAGTTTGGGACAGGTAGTAGGGTATGGCTACACCTTC	CASSLGQVVGYGYTF
TRBV24-1	NA	NA	TRBJ2-1	TGTGCCACCAGTGATACAGGACAGGGAGGGAATGAGCAGTTCTTC	CATSDTGQGGNEQFF
TRBV18	NA	NA	TRBJ1-5	TGTGCCAGCTCACGAGAGGAAATGGGTCAGCCCCAGCATTTT	CASSREEMGQPQHF
TRBV6-1	NA	NA	TRBJ1-3	TGTGCCAGCAGTGAACAGGACTCTGGAAACACCATATATTTT	CASSEQDSGNTIYF
TRBV7-8	TRBD1	NA	TRBJ1-5	TGTGCCAGCAGCTTCGGGACAGATAATCAGCCCCAGCATTTT	CASSFGTDNQPQHF
TRBV27	NA	NA	TRBJ2-7	TGTGCCAGCTATCCATCAGGGTTCCAACCCTACGAGCAGTACTTC	CASYPSGFQPYEQYF
TRBV25-1	TRBD1	NA	TRBJ1-2	TGTGCCAGCAGTGACACCGGGACAGTCTATGGCTACACCTTC	CASSDTGTVYGYTF
TRBV7-2	NA	NA	TRBJ1-2	TGTGCCAGCAGCCTAAACCAGGGTCGCGGCGGCTACACCTTC	CASSLNQGRGGYTF
TRBV4-3	TRBD1	NA	TRBJ1-2	TGCGCCAGCAGCCCGGACAGGGCCAGAGGCTACACCTTC	CASSPDRARGYTF
TRBV14	NA	NA	TRBJ2-1	TGTGCCAGCAGCCAATGGAGGGTTTCCTACAATGAGCAGTTCTTC	CASSQWRVSYNEQFF
TRBV7-2	NA	NA	TRBJ2-5	TGTGCCAGCAGCTTAGGCCCTAGGGAGACCCAGTACTTC	CASSLGPRETQYF
TRBV28	TRBD2	NA	TRBJ2-5	TGTGCCAGCAGTCAACAACTAGCGGGGGTTCAAGAGACCCAGTACTTC	CASSQQLAGVQETQYF
TRBV5-1	TRBD1	NA	TRBJ1-5	TGCGCCAGCTCGGCAGGGGGTAGCAATCAGCCCCAGCATTTT	CASSAGGSNQPQHF
TRBV5-8	NA	NA	TRBJ1-1	TGTGCCAGCAGCTTTTGGGGGGGTCGCGGGAACACTGAAGCTTTCTTT	CASSFWGGRGNTEAFF
TRBV19	NA	NA	TRBJ2-3	TGTGCCAGTAGTATATCTCCGGGGGTGGGCCCCACAGATACGCAGTATTTT	CASSISPGVGPTDTQYF
TRBV9	NA	few	TRBJ1-1	TGTGCCAGCAGCGAGTTTTTGCCGGGGGAAAACACTGAAGCTTTCTTT	CASSEFLPGENTEAFF
TRBV7-9	NA	NA	TRBJ1-4	TGTGCCAGCAGCTTAGCGAGTGTTGGCGGTGAAAAACTGTTTTTT	CASSLASVGGEKLFF
TRBV6-5	NA	NA	TRBJ1-2	TGTGCCAGCAGTTACTCTCCCAGGGCAAACTATGGCTACACCTTC	CASSYSPRANYGYTF
TRBV27	TRBD1	NA	TRBJ2-5	TGTGCCAGCAGCCTCCGGGACAGGGGGTTTTGGACCCAGTACTTC	CASSLRDRGFWTQYF
TRBV7-9	TRBD1	once	TRBJ1-6	TGTGCCAGCAGCCTCATAGGGGGACAGGGAAATTCACCCCTCCACTTT	CASSLIGGQGNSPLHF
TRBV2	TRBD2	NA	TRBJ2-5	TGTGCCAGCACTGCCCCCGGCCTGCGGGGGGCCGAAGAGACCCAGTACTTC	CASTAPGLRGAEETQYF
TRBV7-7	NA	NA	TRBJ1-3	TGTGCTAGCAGCGCCCGATTCGGTTCTGGAAACACCATATATTTT	CASSARFGSGNTIYF
TRBV2	NA	NA	TRBJ2-3	TGTGCCAGCAGGACAGAAAGCCAGGATACGCAGTATTTT	CASRTESQDTQYF
TRBV7-9	NA	NA	TRBJ1-2	TGTGCCAGCACATCCGGTCAGGGCGAGAACTATGGCTACACCTTC	CASTSGQGENYGYTF
TRBV19	NA	NA	TRBJ1-1	TGTGCCAGTAGCAGGACAGAGGACACTGAAGCTTTCTTT	CASSRTEDTEAFF
TRBV6-1	NA	NA	TRBJ1-5	TGTGCCAGCAGTGATCGAGAGTGGGGAGTGCGGCAGCCCCAGCATTTT	CASSDREWGVRQPQHF
TRBV19	TRBD1	few	TRBJ1-2	TGTGCCAGTACTCAGACAGGGGGCGCCGGGGGCTACACCTTC	CASTQTGGAGGYTF
TRBV19	TRBD1	NA	TRBJ1-5	TGTGCCAGTAGTATCGGACAGGGGGTTTGGGGTAGCAATCAGCCCCAGCATTTT	CASSIGQGVWGSNQPQHF